Detailed here is one TCR beta chain. No antigen is known for it. This CDR3 region has 15 residues. The V end was cut by 4 bases, the J end by 5 bases, with 16 bases between. Germline loops: CDR1 SGHRS, CDR2 YFSETQ. This specimen comes from a study of T-cell reconstitution after alpha-beta-depleted transplantation in children. Study-level findings and limits: Once a year had passed after transplant, T-cell counts and diversity came mostly from newly produced T cells. Alpha-beta T cells present about two months after transplant were reported to originate from several hundred expanded graft clones.

Unique molecular identifiers tagged the TCRbeta library. Using its own MiXCR run on the PCR reads, TCRdb lists one record per CDR3 protein. Altogether some 95,000 distinct CDR3 sequences are present, 23% being singletons, with the ten largest covering over 20%. The chain recombines TRBV5-1 with TRBJ2-1, with no clear D. Sample: PBMCs, taken before TCRalphabeta/CD19-depleted stem cell transplant. The clonotype was recovered from a boy aged 2 to 9 with acute lymphoblastic leukemia, due to receive a stem cell transplant. The CDR3 sequence is CASSTGLVPNNEQFF. The CDR3, as DNA: TGCGCCAGCAGCACGGGCTTAGTCCCAAACAATGAGCAGTTCTTC.